The rows below give T cell receptor beta chains drawn from one sample of a study of T-cell reconstitution after alpha-beta-depleted transplantation in children. TCRdb re-called the PCR reads with MiXCR, one entry per CDR3 protein. Among about 460,000 distinct CDR3 sequences listed, about 10% were seen once. This specimen consisted of PBMCs, obtained before TCRalphabeta/CD19-depleted stem cell transplant. The receptors stem from a child aged 2 to 15 with inherited bone marrow failure, due to receive a stem cell transplant. The CDR3 runs from the conserved cysteine through the conserved F or W. The D gene is left open where the match is weak. Clone size, where shown, is once, few, many, or a class for clones that have expanded.

d_call: NA
j_call: TRBJ1-2
clone_size: few
v_call: TRBV23-1
cdr3_aa: CASKKSVNYGYTF
cdr3_nt: TGCGCCAGCAAAAAATCCGTTAACTATGGCTACACCTTC

d_call: NA
j_call: TRBJ2-5
clone_size: many
v_call: TRBV5-1
cdr3_aa: CASSFSQGLHETQYF
cdr3_nt: TGCGCCAGCAGCTTTAGCCAGGGCCTTCATGAGACCCAGTACTTC

d_call: NA
j_call: TRBJ2-2
clone_size: NA
v_call: TRBV19
cdr3_aa: CATEAGELFF
cdr3_nt: TGTGCCACCGAGGCCGGGGAGCTGTTTTTT

d_call: TRBD2
j_call: TRBJ2-3
clone_size: many
v_call: TRBV12-3/TRBV12-4
cdr3_aa: CASRVGTSVHTQYF
cdr3_nt: TGTGCCAGCAGAGTCGGGACTAGTGTCCATACGCAGTATTTT

d_call: TRBD2
j_call: TRBJ2-7
clone_size: many
v_call: TRBV4-2
cdr3_aa: CASSQEGGSSYEQYF
cdr3_nt: TGTGCCAGCAGCCAAGAAGGCGGGAGCTCCTACGAGCAGTACTTC

d_call: TRBD2
j_call: TRBJ2-1
clone_size: many
v_call: TRBV28
cdr3_aa: CASSLRKTSGPYFEQFF
cdr3_nt: TGTGCCAGCAGTTTACGGAAGACTAGCGGGCCTTATTTTGAGCAGTTCTTC

d_call: NA
j_call: TRBJ2-5
clone_size: many
v_call: TRBV29-1
cdr3_aa: CSVEATETQYF
cdr3_nt: TGCAGCGTTGAAGCTACAGAGACCCAGTACTTC

d_call: NA
j_call: TRBJ2-7
clone_size: few
v_call: TRBV20-1
cdr3_aa: CSARDPGGISYEQYF
cdr3_nt: TGCAGTGCTAGAGATCCAGGCGGGATCTCCTACGAGCAGTACTTC

d_call: TRBD2
j_call: TRBJ2-5
clone_size: many
v_call: TRBV15
cdr3_aa: CATSRGTGTIAETQYF
cdr3_nt: TGTGCCACCAGCAGAGGTACCGGGACTATTGCGGAGACCCAGTACTTC

d_call: TRBD1
j_call: TRBJ2-1
clone_size: NA
v_call: TRBV20-1
cdr3_aa: CSAKPTGIYNEQFF
cdr3_nt: TGCAGTGCTAAACCGACAGGGATATACAATGAGCAGTTCTTC

d_call: TRBD2
j_call: TRBJ2-1
clone_size: many
v_call: TRBV7-6
cdr3_aa: CASSLLAEEGNEQFF
cdr3_nt: TGTGCCAGCAGCTTACTAGCGGAGGAGGGGAATGAGCAGTTCTTC

d_call: NA
j_call: TRBJ2-1
clone_size: many
v_call: TRBV5-1
cdr3_aa: CASSFSLDEQFF
cdr3_nt: TGCGCCAGCAGCTTCTCCTTGGATGAGCAGTTCTTC